This T cell receptor beta chain was identified during a study of blood T cell repertoires in COVID-19. For the study at large: The cDNA or gDNA used as material had been derived from T cells, B-cell-depleted T cells, or PBMCs.

Germline V CDR1 and CDR2: LGHDT, YNNKEL (reference sequence). V shed 2 bases and J shed 1 base, with 3 bases lying between them. CDR3 length: 13 amino acids. Some clones are missing from TCRdb's copy, which holds only in-frame ones; the method was immunoSEQ multiplex PCR. This sample has about 200,000 clones, with roughly 80% found just once. This clone showed up just a few times. Sequencing was performed on PBMCs or T cells enriched from blood (not recorded which). This chain joins TRBV3-1 (or the pseudogene TRBV3-2) and TRBJ1-3; D not resolved. This TCR was recovered from a woman between 55 and 75 years old with acute COVID-19. CDR3 coding DNA: TGTGCCAGCAGCCAACTTTCTGGAAACACCATATATTTT. Amino acids: CASSQLSGNTIYF.